This T cell receptor (beta chain) was observed in a study of cytomegalovirus exposure and HLA in healthy donors. Use of 60 Vbeta and 13 Jbeta primers characterized the PCR. Profiling relied on immunoSEQ multiplex PCR, and the TCRdb table lists in-frame clones only, not all of them. The sample contains under 200,000 clones, about 12% of which appear only once. The germline V gene has CDR1 MRHNA and CDR2 SNTAGT. Trimming left V 5 bases short and J 5 bases short, with 21 bases between. The CDR3 runs 16 residues. This clone was counted between two and nine times. This TCR derives from a man aged 50 to 59 in good health and CMV-seropositive. Sample: PBMCs. The chain recombines TRBV6-4 with TRBJ2-5, with a weak D call TRBD1 (5 bases). DNA for the CDR3: TGTGCCAGCAGTTATTCTTCCACTCCAGGGCGGGAGACCCAGTACTTC. This sequence encodes CASSYSSTPGRETQYF.